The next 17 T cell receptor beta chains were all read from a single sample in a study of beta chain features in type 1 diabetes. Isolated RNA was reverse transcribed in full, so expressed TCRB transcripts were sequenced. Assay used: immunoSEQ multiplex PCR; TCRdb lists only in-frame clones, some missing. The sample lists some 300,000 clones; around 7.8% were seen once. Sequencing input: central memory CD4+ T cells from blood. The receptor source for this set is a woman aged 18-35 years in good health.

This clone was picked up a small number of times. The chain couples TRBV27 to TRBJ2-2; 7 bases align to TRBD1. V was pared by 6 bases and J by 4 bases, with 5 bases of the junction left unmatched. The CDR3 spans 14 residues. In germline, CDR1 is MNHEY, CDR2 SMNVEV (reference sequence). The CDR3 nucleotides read TGTGCCAGCAGAAGTGACAGGGCCACCGGGGAGCTGTTTTTT. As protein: CASRSDRATGELFF.

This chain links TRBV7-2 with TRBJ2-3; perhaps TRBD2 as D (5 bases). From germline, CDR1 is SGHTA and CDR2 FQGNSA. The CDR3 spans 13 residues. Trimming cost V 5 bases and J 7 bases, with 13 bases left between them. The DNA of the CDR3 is TGTGCCAGCAGCCCGACCACTAGTTATACGCAGTATTTT. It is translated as CASSPTTSYTQYF. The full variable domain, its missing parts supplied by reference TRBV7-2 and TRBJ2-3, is GAGVSQSPSNKVTEKGKDVELRCDPISGHTALYWYRQSLGQGLEFLIYFQGNSAPDKSGLPSDRFSAERTGGSVSTLTIQRTQQEDSAVYLCASSPTTSYTQYFGPGTRLTVL.

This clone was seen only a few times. The CDR3 region is CASSPRVQETQYF. Written as DNA, the CDR3 is TGTGCCAGCAGCCCCCGGGTTCAAGAGACCCAGTACTTC. This chain connects TRBV7-9 to TRBJ2-5, with D uncertain. Germline CDR1 SEHNR, CDR2 FQNEAQ (reference sequence). The ends were cut back, 5 bases at V and 2 bases at J, with 9 bases in the middle. This CDR3 contains 13 residues. The full variable domain, in which reference TRBV7-9 and TRBJ2-5 provide the parts outside the CDR3, is DTGVSQNPRHKITKRGQNVTFRCDPISEHNRLYWYRQTLGQGPEFLTYFQNEAQLEKSRLLSDRFSAERPKGSFSTLEIQRTEQGDSAMYLCASSPRVQETQYFGPGTRLLVL.

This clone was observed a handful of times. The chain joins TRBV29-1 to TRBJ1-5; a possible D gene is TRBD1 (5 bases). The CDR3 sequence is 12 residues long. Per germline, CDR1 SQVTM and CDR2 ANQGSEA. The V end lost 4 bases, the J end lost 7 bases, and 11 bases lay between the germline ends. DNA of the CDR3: TGCAGCGTTGCGGGGGTGGGACAGCCCCAGCATTTT. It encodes CSVAGVGQPQHF. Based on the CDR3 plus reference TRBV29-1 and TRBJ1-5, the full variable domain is SAVISQKPSRDICQRGTSLTIQCQVDSQVTMMFWYRQQPGQSLTLIATANQGSEATYESGFVIDKFPISRPNLTFSTLTVSNMSPEDSSIYLCSVAGVGQPQHFGDGTRLSIL.

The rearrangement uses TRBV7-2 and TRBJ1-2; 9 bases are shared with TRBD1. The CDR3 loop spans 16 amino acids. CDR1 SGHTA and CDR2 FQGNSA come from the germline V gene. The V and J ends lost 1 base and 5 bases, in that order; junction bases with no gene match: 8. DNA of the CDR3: TGTGCCAGCAGCTTAGTTCAGACAGGGGGGCTTTATGGCTACACCTTC. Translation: CASSLVQTGGLYGYTF.

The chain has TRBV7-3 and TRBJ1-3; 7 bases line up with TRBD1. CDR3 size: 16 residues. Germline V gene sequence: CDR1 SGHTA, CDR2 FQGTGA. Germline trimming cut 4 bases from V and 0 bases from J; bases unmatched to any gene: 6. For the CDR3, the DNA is TGTGCCAGCAGCTCGGGACAGCCGAACTCTGGAAACACCATATATTTT. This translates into CASSSGQPNSGNTIYF.

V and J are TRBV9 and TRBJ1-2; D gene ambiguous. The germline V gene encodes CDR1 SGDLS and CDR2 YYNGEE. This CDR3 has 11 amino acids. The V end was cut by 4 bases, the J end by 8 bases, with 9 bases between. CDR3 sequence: CASSPLYGYTF. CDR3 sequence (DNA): TGTGCCAGCAGCCCCCTTTACGGCTACACCTTC. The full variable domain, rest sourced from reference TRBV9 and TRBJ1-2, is DSGVTQTPKHLITATGQRVTLRCSPRSGDLSVYWYQQSLDQGLQFLIQYYNGEERAKGNILERFSAQQFPDLHSELNLSSLELGDSALYFCASSPLYGYTFGSGTRLTVV.

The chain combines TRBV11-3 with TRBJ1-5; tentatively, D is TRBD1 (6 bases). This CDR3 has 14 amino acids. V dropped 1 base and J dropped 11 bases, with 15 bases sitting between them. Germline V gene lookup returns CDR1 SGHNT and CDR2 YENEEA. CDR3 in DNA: TGTGCCAGCAGCTTAGGACAGGACGTCGGATCCCAGCATTTT. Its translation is CASSLGQDVGSQHF.

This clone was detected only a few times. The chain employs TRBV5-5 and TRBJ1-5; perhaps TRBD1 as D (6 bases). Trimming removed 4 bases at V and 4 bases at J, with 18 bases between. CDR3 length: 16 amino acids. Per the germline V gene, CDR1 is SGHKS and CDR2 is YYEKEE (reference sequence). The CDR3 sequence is CASSQSGQVGNQPQHF. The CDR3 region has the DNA TGTGCCAGCAGCCAGTCGGGACAAGTTGGGAATCAGCCCCAGCATTTT.

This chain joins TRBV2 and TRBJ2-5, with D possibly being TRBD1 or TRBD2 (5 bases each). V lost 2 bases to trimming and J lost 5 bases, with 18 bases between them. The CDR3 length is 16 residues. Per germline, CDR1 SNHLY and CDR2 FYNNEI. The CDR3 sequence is CASSELGLGEGETQYF. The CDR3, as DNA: TGTGCCAGCAGTGAACTTGGCTTGGGGGAAGGTGAGACCCAGTACTTC.

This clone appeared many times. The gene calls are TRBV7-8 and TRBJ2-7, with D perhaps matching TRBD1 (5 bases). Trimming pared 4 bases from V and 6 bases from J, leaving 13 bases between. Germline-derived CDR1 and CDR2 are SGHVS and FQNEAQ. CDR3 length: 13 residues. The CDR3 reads CASSWQGTAEQYF. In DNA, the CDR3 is TGTGCCAGCAGCTGGCAGGGTACTGCCGAGCAGTACTTC.

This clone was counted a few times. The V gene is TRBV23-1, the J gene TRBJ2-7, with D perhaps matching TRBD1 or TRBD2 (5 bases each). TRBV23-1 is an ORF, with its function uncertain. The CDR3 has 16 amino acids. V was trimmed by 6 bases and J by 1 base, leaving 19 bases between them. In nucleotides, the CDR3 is TGCGCCAGCAGCACTTACACCGGGACGGCGTCCTACGAGCAGTACGTC. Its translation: CASSTYTGTASYEQYV.

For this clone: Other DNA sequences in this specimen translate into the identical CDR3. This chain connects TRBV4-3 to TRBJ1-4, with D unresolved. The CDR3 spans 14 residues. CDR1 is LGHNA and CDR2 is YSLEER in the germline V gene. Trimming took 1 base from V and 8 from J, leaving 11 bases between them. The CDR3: CASSQGGVGEKLFF. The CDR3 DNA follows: TGCGCCAGCAGCCAAGGGGGTGTAGGGGAAAAACTGTTTTTT.

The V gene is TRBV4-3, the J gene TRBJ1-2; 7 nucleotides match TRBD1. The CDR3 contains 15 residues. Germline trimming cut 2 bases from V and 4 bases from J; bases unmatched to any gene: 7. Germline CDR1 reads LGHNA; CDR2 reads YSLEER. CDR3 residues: CASSQYQTGTYGYTF. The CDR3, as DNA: TGCGCCAGCAGCCAATACCAGACAGGGACCTATGGCTACACCTTC.

The CDR3 region is CASSLGAASEYNEQFF. For the CDR3, the DNA is TGTGCCAGCAGCTTAGGGGCGGCTAGCGAGTACAATGAGCAGTTCTTC. The genes are TRBV11-3 and TRBJ2-1; TRBD2 is a possible D gene (6 bases). There are 16 residues in the CDR3. Trimming left V 1 base short and J 4 bases short, with 14 bases between. Germline V lookup: CDR1 SGHNT, CDR2 YENEEA.

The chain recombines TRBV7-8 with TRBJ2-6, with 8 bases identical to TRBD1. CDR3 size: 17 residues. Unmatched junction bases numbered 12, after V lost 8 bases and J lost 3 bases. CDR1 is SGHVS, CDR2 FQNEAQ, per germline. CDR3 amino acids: CASAPRGLASGANVLTF. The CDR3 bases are TGTGCCAGCGCCCCCAGGGGGCTTGCTAGTGGGGCCAACGTCCTGACTTTC.

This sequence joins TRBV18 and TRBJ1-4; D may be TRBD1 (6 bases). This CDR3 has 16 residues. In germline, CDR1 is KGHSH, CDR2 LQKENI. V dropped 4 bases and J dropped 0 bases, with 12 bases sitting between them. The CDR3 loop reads CASSLGQPATNEKLFF. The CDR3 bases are TGTGCCAGCTCACTCGGACAGCCTGCAACTAATGAAAAACTGTTTTTT.